The source of this T cell receptor beta chain is a study of blood T cell repertoires in COVID-19. The table came from immunoSEQ multiplex PCR; TCRdb's copy has only in-frame clones and leaves some out. The table shows 150,000 or so clones, with around 79% occurring only once. The trim removed 4 bases at V and 2 bases at J, leaving 9 bases unmatched. The CDR3 contains 16 residues. Germline CDR1 and CDR2: MGHRA and YSYEKL. The source of this sequence is a woman in her 70s with COVID-19, enrolled during active disease. Specimen: peripheral blood. This sequence joins TRBV4-1 and TRBJ2-3, with TRBD1 matching over 7 bases. As DNA, the CDR3 is TGCGCCAGCAGCCCAACCCCGGACAGGTTCACAGATACGCAGTATTTT. Its translation is CASSPTPDRFTDTQYF.